This entry features one T cell receptor beta chain sequence. A multiplex PCR was run with 60 Vbeta primers and 13 Jbeta primers. Using immunoSEQ multiplex PCR, the repertoire was profiled, and TCRdb retains in-frame clones only, with some absent. This sample has tens of thousands of clones, with 60% to 85% found just once. These data originate in a study of cytomegalovirus exposure and HLA in healthy donors. CDR1 is MDHEN, CDR2 SYDVKM, per germline. CDR3 size: 12 residues. V gave up 1 base and J gave up 7 bases, with 8 bases separating them. The receptor comes from a man younger than 35 in good health and CMV-seropositive. Sequenced input: PBMCs. The rearrangement joins TRBV28 to TRBJ2-7; D is uncertain. CDR3 nucleotides: TGTGCCAGCAGTTTATTAGCCGAGGAGCAGTACTTC. This encodes CASSLLAEEQYF.